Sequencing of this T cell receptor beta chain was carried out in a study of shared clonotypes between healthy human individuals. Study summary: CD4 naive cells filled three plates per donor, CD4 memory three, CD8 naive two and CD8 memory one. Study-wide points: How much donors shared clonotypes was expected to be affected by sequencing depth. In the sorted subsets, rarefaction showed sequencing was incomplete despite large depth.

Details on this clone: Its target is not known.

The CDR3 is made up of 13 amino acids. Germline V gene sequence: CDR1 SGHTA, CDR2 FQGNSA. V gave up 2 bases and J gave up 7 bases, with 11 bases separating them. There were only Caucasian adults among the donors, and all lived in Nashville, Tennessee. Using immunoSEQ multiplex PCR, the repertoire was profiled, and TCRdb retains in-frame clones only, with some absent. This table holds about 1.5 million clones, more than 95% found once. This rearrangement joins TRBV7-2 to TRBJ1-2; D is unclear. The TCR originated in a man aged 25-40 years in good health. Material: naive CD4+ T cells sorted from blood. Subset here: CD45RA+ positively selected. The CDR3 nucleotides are TGTGCCAGCAGCTTATTGGGCTTTGGTGGCTACACCTTC. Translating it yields CASSLLGFGGYTF.